This record looks at one T cell receptor (beta chain) sequence and its context. The antigen remains unidentified. The data are from a study of shared clonotypes between healthy human individuals. When replicate PCRs were run on sorted subsets, they used around 200 ng DNA, about 30,000 T cell genomes. Produced via immunoSEQ multiplex PCR; TCRdb's table is partial and in-frame only. There are millions of clones in the sample; over 85% occur only once, and roughly 1.1% lies in the top ten. Naive CD8 cells comprised CD45RO-negative, CCR7-positively selected cells, excluding terminally differentiated effector memory CD45RA+ cells. Points from the study as a whole: Memory subsets generally showed lower estimated richness than naive subsets. Around 5.3% of naive CD4 clonotypes were shared across a handful of donors.

This CDR3 is built from 13 residues. The V and J ends lost 1 base and 8 bases respectively, with 9 bases between them. Per the germline V gene, CDR1 is SGHAT and CDR2 is FQNNGV. V and J are TRBV11-2 and TRBJ1-3; D gene uncertain. The sample taken for sequencing was naive CD8+ T cells sorted from blood. The receptor was isolated from a man between 18 and 29 years old in good health. The CDR3 sequence is CASSLVDQYTIYF. The CDR3 DNA reads as TGTGCCAGCAGCTTAGTAGACCAGTACACCATATATTTT. The whole variable domain, remainder taken from reference TRBV11-2 and TRBJ1-3, is EAGVAQSPRYKIIEKRQSVAFWCNPISGHATLYWYQQILGQGPKLLIQFQNNGVVDDSQLPKDRFSAERLKGVDSTLKIQPAKLEDSAVYLCASSLVDQYTIYFGEGSWLTVV.